Listed here are 20 T cell receptor beta chains from one sample, sequenced in a study of T cells in Graves' hyperthyroidism and ophthalmopathy (dated by TCRdb to about 2019). Preparation of the library involved multiplex PCR. Sequenced using an Illumina HiSeq 2000. Amplification of TCR beta CDR3 regions was carried out from RNA transcripts. For the first round of RT-PCR on the TCR CDR3, the HTBI primer set was used together with the Qiagen OneStep RT-PCR kit. TCRdb applied fastp at Q25 and MiXCR to the public reads, then kept only in-frame beta chains. Duplicate CDR3 protein sequences are folded into a single record with the most common DNA and genes. This sample has some 460,000 distinct CDR3 sequences in its table, and more than 15% of those were observed once. The ten largest account for roughly 13% of the sample. The specimen sequenced was blood. The receptors here all came from a woman under 30 with Graves' hyperthyroidism.

This chain joins TRBV4-1 and TRBJ1-2; D is possibly TRBD1 (6 bases). Trimming took 1 base from V and 0 from J, leaving 18 bases between them. The germline gives CDR1 MGHRA, CDR2 YSYEKL. The CDR3 totals 18 residues. The DNA of the CDR3 is TGCGCCAGCAGCCAAGGTTATAACAGGGACGCACCTAACTATGGCTACACCTTC. This codes for CASSQGYNRDAPNYGYTF.

This clonotype has at least ten counts. V is TRBV2 and J is TRBJ1-5, with D possibly matching TRBD1 (6 bases). The V end lost 5 bases, the J end lost 5 bases, and 16 bases lay between the germline ends. The CDR3 sequence is 15 residues long. Germline values: CDR1 SNHLY, CDR2 FYNNEI. CDR3 coding DNA: TGTGCCAGCAGTACAGGGACAAGGACAGATCAGCCCCAGCATTTT. Its protein is CASSTGTRTDQPQHF.

The chain employs TRBV6-1 and TRBJ2-2; D may be TRBD2 (5 bases). The CDR3 is made up of 14 amino acids. The germline V gene encodes CDR1 MNHNS and CDR2 SASEGT. Trimming took 4 bases from V and 5 from J, leaving 11 bases between them. In DNA form, the CDR3 reads TGTGCCAGCAGTGCCCGGGAAGGAACCGGGGAGCTGTTTTTT. This translates into CASSAREGTGELFF.

This clonotype was detected many times. V gene TRBV5-1 combines with J gene TRBJ2-5; D tentatively fits TRBD1 or TRBD2 (5 bases each). V gave up 1 base and J gave up 2 bases, with 9 bases separating them. The length of the CDR3 is 14 residues. Germline-derived CDR1 and CDR2 are SGHRS and YFSETQ. The CDR3 spells CASSLMGDQETQYF. CDR3 DNA: TGCGCCAGCAGCTTGATGGGGGATCAAGAGACCCAGTACTTC.

This clonotype showed up just a few times. This chain uses TRBV6-2 or TRBV6-3 with TRBJ2-5, with 9 nucleotides matching TRBD2. The length of the CDR3 is 13 residues. The germline CDR1 and CDR2 sequences are MNHEY and SVGEGT. CDR3 DNA: TGTGCGACGGCGGGAGGGCCAATGGAGACCCAGTACTTC. It translates to CATAGGPMETQYF.

This clonotype was observed a handful of times. The V and J genes are TRBV27 and TRBJ1-2, with D hard to call. Germline V gives CDR1 MNHEY, CDR2 SMNVEV (reference sequence). Trimming removed 2 bases at V and 1 base at J, with 17 bases between. This CDR3 has 17 residues. CDR3 protein: CASSLKGRPLINYGYTF. CDR3 in DNA: TGTGCCAGCAGTTTAAAGGGCAGGCCCTTAATTAACTATGGCTACACCTTC.

This clonotype was seen at least ten times. This sequence joins TRBV2 and TRBJ1-5; 8 positions agree with TRBD1. V was clipped by 6 bases and J by 4 bases; unmatched bases: 8. The CDR3 has 15 residues. The germline CDR1 and CDR2 sequences are SNHLY and FYNNEI. CDR3 sequence reads: CASSRGLSGNQPQHF. The DNA of the CDR3 is TGTGCCAGCAGCAGGGGGCTGTCTGGTAATCAGCCCCAGCATTTT.

This clonotype showed up many times. V gene TRBV27 combines with J gene TRBJ1-6; 8 nucleotides align to TRBD1. The trim removed 3 bases at V and 10 bases at J, leaving 8 bases unmatched. Germline CDR1 MNHEY, CDR2 SMNVEV (reference sequence). This CDR3 spans 15 amino acids. The CDR3 coding sequence is TGTGCCAGCAGTTTGAAATGGACAGGGCCATCACCCCTCCACTTT. Protein product: CASSLKWTGPSPLHF.

This chain joins TRBV6-1 and TRBJ2-5; weak D call: TRBD2 (5 bases). The germline V gene has CDR1 MNHNS and CDR2 SASEGT. The CDR3 has 10 residues. V dropped 8 bases and J dropped 9 bases, with 10 bases sitting between them. DNA for the CDR3: TGTGCCAGCGGGCCGCGGGCCCAGTACTTC. It specifies CASGPRAQYF.

This clonotype was seen at least ten times. The CDR3 DNA reads TGTGCCAGCAGACCGGGACTAGCGGGAGGCCATGGAGATACGCAGTATTTT. Its translation: CASRPGLAGGHGDTQYF. The chain recombines TRBV12-3 or TRBV12-4 with TRBJ2-3; 15 positions agree with TRBD2. Trimming cost V 6 bases and J 5 bases; bases outside gene matches: 9. CDR3 length equals 17 residues.

V is TRBV7-2 and J is TRBJ2-5, with no clear D. Germline CDR1 SGHTA, CDR2 FQGNSA. The V end was cut by 3 bases, the J end by 1 base, with 9 bases between. The CDR3 totals 14 residues. For the CDR3, the DNA is TGTGCCAGCAGCTTTGAGGCTAGCCAAGAGACCCAGTACTTC. Translating gives CASSFEASQETQYF. Full variable domain (remainder filled in from reference TRBV7-2 and TRBJ2-5): GAGVSQSPSNKVTEKGKDVELRCDPISGHTALYWYRQSLGQGLEFLIYFQGNSAPDKSGLPSDRFSAERTGGSVSTLTIQRTQQEDSAVYLCASSFEASQETQYFGPGTRLLVL.

This clonotype was observed many times. This chain links TRBV7-9 with TRBJ2-7; 8 positions agree with TRBD2. J gave up 2 bases and V 1 base, and 7 bases lay outside the gene matches. Germline V lookup: CDR1 SEHNR, CDR2 FQNEAQ (reference sequence). There are 16 residues in the CDR3. The CDR3 is CASSLVRLAGTYEQYF. The CDR3 bases are TGTGCCAGCAGCTTAGTTCGGCTAGCGGGCACCTACGAGCAGTACTTC.

J is TRBJ1-6 and V is TRBV7-9; D not certain. V was trimmed by 1 base and J by 4 bases, leaving 14 bases between them. This CDR3 has 17 residues. Germline assignment: CDR1 SEHNR and CDR2 FQNEAQ (reference sequence). CDR3 nucleotide sequence: TGTGCCAGCAGCTTAGTCCGGGGAAAGGATTATAATTCACCCCTCCACTTT. It yields the protein CASSLVRGKDYNSPLHF.

The rearrangement joins TRBV11-2 to TRBJ2-2; perhaps TRBD2 as D (6 bases). The germline V gene encodes CDR1 SGHAT and CDR2 FQNNGV. The CDR3 loop spans 15 amino acids. Trimming cost V 10 bases and J 1 base, with 16 bases left between them. This CDR3 is CAMLPPGENTGELFF. Here the CDR3 DNA reads TGTGCCATGCTGCCACCGGGAGAGAACACCGGGGAGCTGTTTTTT.

This clonotype was observed at least ten times. The rearrangement uses TRBV7-9 and TRBJ2-5, with TRBD2 identical over 8 bases. The CDR3 totals 14 residues. The V and J ends lost 3 bases and 4 bases, in that order; junction bases with no gene match: 4. Looked up from germline, CDR1 is SEHNR and CDR2 is FQNEAQ (reference sequence). The DNA for the CDR3 is TGTGCCAGCAGCTTTGGAGCGGGGGCAGAGACCCAGTACTTC. It specifies CASSFGAGAETQYF.

This clonotype was detected ten times or more. This sequence joins TRBV5-1 and TRBJ2-5; TRBD1 matches 10 bases. The CDR3 is made up of 15 amino acids. Germline V lookup: CDR1 SGHRS, CDR2 YFSETQ. Trimming removed 0 bases from V and 5 bases from J; junction bases left unmatched: 4. CDR3 protein: CASSLETGGPETQYF. In DNA form, the CDR3 reads TGCGCCAGCAGCTTGGAGACAGGGGGCCCGGAGACCCAGTACTTC.

About this clonotype: One end of the junction fails to match germline, which may point to a read error. V gene TRBV7-2 combines with J gene TRBJ1-2; 12 bases fit TRBD1. CDR3 length: 17 amino acids. The germline gives CDR1 SGHTA, CDR2 FQGNSA. CDR3 bases: TGCGCCAGCAGCCAAGATACCGGGACAGGGGGCCTCTATGGCTACACCTTC. Translated: CASSQDTGTGGLYGYTF.

This clonotype has ten or more counts. CDR3 coding DNA: TGTGCCAGCAGTTTACCCGGTTCCTCTGGAAACACCATATATTTT. As protein: CASSLPGSSGNTIYF. This chain connects TRBV12-3 or TRBV12-4 to TRBJ1-3; D unclear. The V end was cut by 2 bases, the J end by 0 bases, with 8 bases between. The CDR3 is made up of 15 amino acids.

The chain carries TRBV18 and TRBJ2-2; D not resolved. The CDR3 is made up of 16 amino acids. V gave up 4 bases and J gave up 2 bases, with 14 bases separating them. Germline assignment: CDR1 KGHSH and CDR2 LQKENI. The CDR3 nucleotides are TGTGCCAGCTCACGACCGTTGAGAGATAACACCGGGGAGCTGTTTTTT. Its protein product is CASSRPLRDNTGELFF.

This clonotype has just a few counts. The chain links TRBV20-1 to TRBJ1-2; the match to TRBD1 covers 9 bases. The germline V gene has CDR1 DFQATT and CDR2 SNEGSKA (reference sequence). This CDR3 has 11 residues. The J segment lost 13 bases and the V segment lost 6 bases, leaving 9 bases of the junction unmatched. In nucleotides, the CDR3 is TGCAGTGCCCGTGGACAGGGGCTTGGCACCTTC. Amino acids: CSARGQGLGTF.